This TCR beta chain was recovered during a study of cytomegalovirus exposure and HLA in healthy donors. Background on the study: There were 100 million to 120 million unique TCR beta sequences, drawn from approximately 180 million T cells, in an earlier analysis.

Concerning this clone: Its matching antigen is unknown.

Whole-study results and caveats: Later genetic work tied a missense DCLRE1C variant to beta-chain V and J trimming.

13 Jbeta primers and 60 Vbeta primers were used for the PCR. How the authors handled the data: Later reanalysis found about 78 million unique TCR beta chains, 10 million to 12 million of them shared. The method was immunoSEQ multiplex PCR; TCRdb's version includes in-frame clones alone and lacks a portion of them. V, J and clone size are those of that table, while D and trimming were read from the DNA. Among under 250,000 clones listed, about 85% were seen once. V shed 2 bases and J shed 6 bases, with 14 bases lying between them. Germline V CDR1 and CDR2: MNHEY, SVGAGI. This CDR3 region has 15 residues.

This sequence originates from a girl aged 2 to 9 in good health and CMV-seronegative. The sequencing sample was made of PBMCs. This sequence joins TRBV6-5 and TRBJ2-1; weak D call: TRBD1 (7 bases). The CDR3 loop is CASSYGQGGLNEQFF. The CDR3 DNA sequence: TGTGCCAGCAGTTACGGGCAGGGGGGTCTCAATGAGCAGTTCTTC.